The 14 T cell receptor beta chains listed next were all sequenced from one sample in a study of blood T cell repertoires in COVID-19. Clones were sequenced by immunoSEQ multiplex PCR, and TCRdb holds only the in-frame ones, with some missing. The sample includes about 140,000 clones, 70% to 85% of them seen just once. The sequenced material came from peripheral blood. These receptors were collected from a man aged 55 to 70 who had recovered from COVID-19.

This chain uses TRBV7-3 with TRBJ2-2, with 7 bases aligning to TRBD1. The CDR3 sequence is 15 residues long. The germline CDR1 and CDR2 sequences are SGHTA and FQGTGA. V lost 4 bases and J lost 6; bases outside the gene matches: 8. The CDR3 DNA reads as TGTGCCAGCAGCTCCGGGACAGCATTACCCGGGGAGCTGTTTTTT. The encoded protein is CASSSGTALPGELFF.

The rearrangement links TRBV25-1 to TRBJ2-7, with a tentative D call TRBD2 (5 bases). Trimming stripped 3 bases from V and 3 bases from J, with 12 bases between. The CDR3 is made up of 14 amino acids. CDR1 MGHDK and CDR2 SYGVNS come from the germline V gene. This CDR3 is CASSDRTSSYEQYF. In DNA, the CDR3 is TGTGCCAGCAGTGACCGTACTAGTAGCTACGAGCAGTACTTC.

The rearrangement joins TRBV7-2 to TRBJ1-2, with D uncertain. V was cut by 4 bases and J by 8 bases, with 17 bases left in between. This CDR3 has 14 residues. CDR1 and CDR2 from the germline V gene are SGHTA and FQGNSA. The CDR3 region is CASSSPVKSSGYTF. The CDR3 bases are TGTGCCAGCAGCTCCCCGGTGAAAAGTAGCGGCTACACCTTC.

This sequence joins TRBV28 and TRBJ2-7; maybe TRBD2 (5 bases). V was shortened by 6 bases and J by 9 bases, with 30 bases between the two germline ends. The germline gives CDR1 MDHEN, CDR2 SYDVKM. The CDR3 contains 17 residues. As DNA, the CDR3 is TGTGCCAGCAGGGGATTCCCGCAGGCCCTCACCCTGGCGGGGCAGTACTTC. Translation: CASRGFPQALTLAGQYF.

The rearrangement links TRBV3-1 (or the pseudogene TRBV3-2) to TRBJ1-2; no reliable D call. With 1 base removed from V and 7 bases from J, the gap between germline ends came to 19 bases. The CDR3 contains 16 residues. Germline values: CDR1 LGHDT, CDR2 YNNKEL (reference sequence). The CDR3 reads CASSQGEGSGGSGYTF. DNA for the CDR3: TGTGCCAGCAGCCAAGGGGAGGGCTCCGGAGGATCTGGCTACACCTTC.

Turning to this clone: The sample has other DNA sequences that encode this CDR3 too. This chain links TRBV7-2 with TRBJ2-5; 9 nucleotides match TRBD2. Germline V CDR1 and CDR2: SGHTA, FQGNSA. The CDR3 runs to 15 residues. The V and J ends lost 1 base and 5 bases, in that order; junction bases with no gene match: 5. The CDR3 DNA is TGTGCCAGCAGCTTAGGCTTAGCGGGAGTGGAGACCCAGTACTTC. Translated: CASSLGLAGVETQYF.

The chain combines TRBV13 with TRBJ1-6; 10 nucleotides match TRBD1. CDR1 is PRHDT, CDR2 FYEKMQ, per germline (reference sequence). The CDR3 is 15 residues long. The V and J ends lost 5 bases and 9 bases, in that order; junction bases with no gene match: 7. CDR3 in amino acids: CASSRRGQGTSPLHF. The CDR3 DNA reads TGTGCCAGCAGCAGAAGGGGACAGGGGACTTCACCCCTCCACTTT.

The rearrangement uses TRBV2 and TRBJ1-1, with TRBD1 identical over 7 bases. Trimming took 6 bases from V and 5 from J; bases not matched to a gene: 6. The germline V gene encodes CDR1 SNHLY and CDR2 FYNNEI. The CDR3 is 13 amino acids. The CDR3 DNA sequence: TGTGCCAGCAGCCAGGGGGTAGAAACTGAAGCTTTCTTT. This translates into CASSQGVETEAFF.

CDR3 protein: CASSLGRGGGQPQHF. Here the CDR3 DNA reads TGTGCCAGCAGCTTAGGGAGGGGGGGCGGCCAGCCCCAGCATTTT. The rearrangement links TRBV5-6 to TRBJ1-5, with D tentatively TRBD1 (6 bases). CDR1 is SGHDT and CDR2 is YYEEEE in the germline V gene. Trimming left V 2 bases short and J 7 bases short, with 16 bases between. The CDR3 sequence is 15 residues long.

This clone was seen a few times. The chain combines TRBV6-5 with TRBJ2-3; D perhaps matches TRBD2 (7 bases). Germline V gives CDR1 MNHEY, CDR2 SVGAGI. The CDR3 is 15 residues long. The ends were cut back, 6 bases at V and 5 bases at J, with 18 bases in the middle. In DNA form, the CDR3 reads TGTGCCAGCAGCCAAATGGGGGGCGGGGGAGATACGCAGTATTTT. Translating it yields CASSQMGGGGDTQYF.

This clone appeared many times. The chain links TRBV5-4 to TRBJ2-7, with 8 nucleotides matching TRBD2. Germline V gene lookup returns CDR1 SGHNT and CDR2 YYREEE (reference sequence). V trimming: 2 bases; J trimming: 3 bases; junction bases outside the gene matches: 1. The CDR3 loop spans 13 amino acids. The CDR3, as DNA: TGTGCCAGCAGCTTCGGGACTAGCTACGAGCAGTACTTC. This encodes CASSFGTSYEQYF.

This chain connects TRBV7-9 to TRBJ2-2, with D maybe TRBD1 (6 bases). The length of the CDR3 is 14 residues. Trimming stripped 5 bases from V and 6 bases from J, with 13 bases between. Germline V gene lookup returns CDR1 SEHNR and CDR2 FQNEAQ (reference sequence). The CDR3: CASSPTGTAGELFF. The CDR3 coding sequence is TGTGCCAGCAGCCCAACAGGGACGGCCGGGGAGCTGTTTTTT.

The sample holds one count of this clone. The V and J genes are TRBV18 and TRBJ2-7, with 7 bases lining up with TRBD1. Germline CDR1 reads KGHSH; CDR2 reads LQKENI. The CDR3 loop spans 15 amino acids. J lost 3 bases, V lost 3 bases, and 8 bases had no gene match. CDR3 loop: CASSPTGDSDYEQYF. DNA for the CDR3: TGTGCCAGCTCACCGACCGGGGACAGCGACTACGAGCAGTACTTC.

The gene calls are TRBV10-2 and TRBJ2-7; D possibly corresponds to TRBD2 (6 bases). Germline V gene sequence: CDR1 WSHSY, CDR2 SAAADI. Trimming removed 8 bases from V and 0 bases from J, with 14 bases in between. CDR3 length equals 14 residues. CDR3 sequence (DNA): TGCGCCAGCCGAGACGGGGGTAGCTCCTACGAGCAGTACTTC. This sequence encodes CASRDGGSSYEQYF.